This record concerns one TCR beta chain sequence. These data are taken from a study of blood T cell repertoires in COVID-19. About the research overall: The United States, Italy and Spain were the sources of the acute and convalescent COVID-19 samples.

In the original analysis: For nucleated cells, counts were estimated from reference gene primer amplification. Assay used: immunoSEQ multiplex PCR; TCRdb lists only in-frame clones, some missing. V and J calls and clone size are those listed in that table; D and trimming were worked out from the DNA. This table has a few hundred thousand clones, 85% appearing once. The germline CDR1 and CDR2 sequences are MNHEY and SVGEGT. This CDR3 is built from 18 residues. J lost 7 bases, V lost 2 bases, and 16 bases had no gene match. V usage is TRBV6-2 or TRBV6-3 and J usage is TRBJ2-1, with 8 bases that match TRBD2. The sequencing sample was made of peripheral blood. This sequence was found in a human donor in a cohort sampled during active COVID-19. The CDR3 protein is CASSYPLRESGGRNEQFF. CDR3 nucleotide sequence: TGTGCCAGCAGTTACCCCCTTCGGGAGTCGGGGGGGCGGAATGAGCAGTTCTTC.